This T cell receptor (beta chain) was sequenced in a study of cytomegalovirus exposure and HLA in healthy donors. With respect to this clone: Its antigen is not known.

Both 60 Vbeta primers and 13 Jbeta primers went into the PCR. Libraries were prepared by immunoSEQ multiplex PCR; TCRdb keeps only in-frame clonotypes and omits some of them. The sample has about 190,000 clones, more than 65% seen once. Regarding the study as a whole: The classifier reportedly diagnosed cytomegalovirus status with high specificity and sensitivity.

All donors participated as healthy donors of bone marrow. The clonotype originates from a woman aged 30 to 39 in good health and CMV-seropositive. Source material: PBMCs.

The CDR3, as DNA: TGCGCCAGCAGCTTGGCAGGGACTGGAAACACCATATATTTT. This translates into CASSLAGTGNTIYF. This chain links TRBV5-1 with TRBJ1-3; D is perhaps TRBD1 (5 bases). V dropped 0 bases and J dropped 2 bases, with 6 bases sitting between them. The CDR3 spans 14 residues. The germline V gene encodes CDR1 SGHRS and CDR2 YFSETQ.